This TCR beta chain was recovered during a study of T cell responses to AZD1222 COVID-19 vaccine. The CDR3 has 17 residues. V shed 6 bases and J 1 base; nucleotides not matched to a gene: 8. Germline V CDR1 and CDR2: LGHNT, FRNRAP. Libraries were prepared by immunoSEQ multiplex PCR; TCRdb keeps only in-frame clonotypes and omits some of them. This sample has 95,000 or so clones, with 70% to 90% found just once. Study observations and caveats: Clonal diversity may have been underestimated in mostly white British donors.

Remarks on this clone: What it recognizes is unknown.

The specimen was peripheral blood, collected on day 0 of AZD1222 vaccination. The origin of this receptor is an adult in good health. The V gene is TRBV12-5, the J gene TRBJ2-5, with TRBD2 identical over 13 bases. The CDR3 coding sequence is TGTGCTAGTGGCTCCCCCGGACTAGCGGGGGTCCAAGAGACCCAGTACTTC. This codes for CASGSPGLAGVQETQYF.